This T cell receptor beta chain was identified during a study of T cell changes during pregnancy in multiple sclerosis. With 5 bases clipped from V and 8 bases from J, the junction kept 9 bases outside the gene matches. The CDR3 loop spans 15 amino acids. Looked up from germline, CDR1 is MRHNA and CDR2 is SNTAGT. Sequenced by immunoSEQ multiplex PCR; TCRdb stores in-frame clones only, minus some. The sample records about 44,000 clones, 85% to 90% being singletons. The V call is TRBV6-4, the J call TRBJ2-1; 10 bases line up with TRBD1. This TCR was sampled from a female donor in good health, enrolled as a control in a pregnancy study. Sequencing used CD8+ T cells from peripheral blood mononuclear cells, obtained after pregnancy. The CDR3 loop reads CASSSGTGEGDEQFF. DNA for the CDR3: TGTGCCAGCAGTTCCGGGACAGGGGAAGGGGATGAGCAGTTCTTC.